The 21 T cell receptor beta chains below come from one sample, sequenced in a study of T cells in Graves' hyperthyroidism and ophthalmopathy. RNA transcripts yielded amplified TCR beta CDR3 regions. First-round RT-PCR of the TCR CDR3 relied on the HTBI primer set. A single record per CDR3 protein comes from TCRdb applying MiXCR to the multiplex PCR reads. The data contain some 740,000 distinct CDR3 sequences, about 15% of them singletons. The source material was blood. The receptors were sampled from a woman aged 18-29 years with Graves' hyperthyroidism.

The CDR3 sequence is CASSGMTSGAYNEQFF. The CDR3 region has the DNA TGCGCCAGCAGCGGAATGACTAGCGGAGCCTACAATGAGCAGTTCTTC. This chain links TRBV5-1 with TRBJ2-1; 9 bases line up with TRBD2. The CDR3 runs to 16 residues. Germline trimming cut 4 bases from V and 2 bases from J; bases unmatched to any gene: 7. The germline V gene encodes CDR1 SGHRS and CDR2 YFSETQ.

The sample holds a few counts of this clonotype. The chain joins TRBV9 to TRBJ1-2, with D perhaps TRBD1 (6 bases). Trimming removed 0 bases from V and 4 bases from J, with 10 bases in between. The CDR3 is made up of 14 amino acids. Germline loops: CDR1 SGDLS, CDR2 YYNGEE. The CDR3 protein is CASSVVPGVYGYTF. In DNA, the CDR3 is TGTGCCAGCAGCGTAGTACCAGGGGTCTATGGCTACACCTTC. The whole variable domain, filled in from reference TRBV9 and TRBJ1-2, reads DSGVTQTPKHLITATGQRVTLRCSPRSGDLSVYWYQQSLDQGLQFLIQYYNGEERAKGNILERFSAQQFPDLHSELNLSSLELGDSALYFCASSVVPGVYGYTFGSGTRLTVV.

As to this clonotype: A much larger clone sits a single nucleotide away, making a read error possible. The J gene is TRBJ1-2, the V gene TRBV20-1, with TRBD1 identical over 7 bases. Germline assignment: CDR1 DFQATT and CDR2 SNEGSKA (reference sequence). This CDR3 has 14 residues. Trimming cost V 0 bases and J 6 bases; bases outside gene matches: 7. CDR3 loop: CSARETGQIHGYTF. CDR3 sequence (DNA): TGCAGTGCTAGAGAAACGGGACAGATCCATGGCTACACCTTC.

This clonotype came up a few times. J is TRBJ2-1 and V is TRBV4-1; 11 bases line up with TRBD2. Trimming took 2 bases from V and 4 from J; bases not matched to a gene: 4. The CDR3 runs 16 residues. Germline CDR1 MGHRA, CDR2 YSYEKL. The CDR3 loop reads CASSQSGTSGYNEQFF. The CDR3 nucleotides are TGCGCCAGCAGCCAATCCGGGACTAGCGGATACAATGAGCAGTTCTTC.

This clonotype was observed many times. The chain is built from TRBV18 and TRBJ2-2, with 7 bases aligning to TRBD1. CDR3 size: 14 residues. Germline CDR1 KGHSH, CDR2 LQKENI. V gave up 3 bases and J gave up 3 bases; unmatched junction bases: 1. The CDR3 DNA reads as TGTGCCAGCTCACCTGGGACAGACACCGGGGAGCTGTTTTTT. Translating gives CASSPGTDTGELFF. The entire variable domain, with the rest obtained from reference TRBV18 and TRBJ2-2, is as follows: NAGVMQNPRHLVRRRGQEARLRCSPMKGHSHVYWYRQLPEEGLKFMVYLQKENIIDESGMPKERFSAEFPKEGPSILRIQQVVRGDSAAYFCASSPGTDTGELFFGEGSRLTVL.

This clonotype has a count of ten or more. DNA for the CDR3: TGCGCCAGCAGCCTTGGGACAGCACAGACCTCCTACGAGCAGTACTTC. It yields the protein CASSLGTAQTSYEQYF. The chain is built from TRBV5-1 and TRBJ2-7; 7 bases map to TRBD1. This CDR3 comprises 16 residues. V trimming: 4 bases; J trimming: 0 bases; junction bases outside the gene matches: 10. Germline CDR1 is SGHRS and CDR2 is YFSETQ.

This clonotype was picked up a small number of times. The chain combines TRBV15 with TRBJ2-6; D is possibly TRBD2 (7 bases). Germline V gene sequence: CDR1 LNHNV, CDR2 YYDKDF (reference sequence). V shed 4 bases and J shed 4 bases, with 20 bases lying between them. The CDR3 totals 18 residues. The CDR3 loop reads CATSTHLGGAAGANVLTF. For the CDR3, the DNA is TGTGCCACCAGCACCCACCTGGGGGGGGCTGCGGGGGCCAACGTCCTGACTTTC.

Many counts were recorded for this clonotype. The chain combines TRBV18 with TRBJ1-1; 8 bases agree with TRBD1. Germline lookup yields CDR1 KGHSH and CDR2 LQKENI. The CDR3 extends over 14 amino acids. V lost 3 bases, J lost 3 bases, and 3 bases stayed unmatched. The CDR3 DNA is TGTGCCAGCTCACCCTTACAGGGGGACACTGAAGCTTTCTTT. Protein: CASSPLQGDTEAFF.

Points on this clonotype: This may be a read error: a much more frequent sequence differs by one nucleotide. This rearrangement joins TRBV10-1 to TRBJ2-7; no definite D call. The tail of the sequence fits TRBJ2-1 better, so the J call may be wrong. CDR1 and CDR2 (germline): WNHNN, SYGVQD (reference sequence). The length of the CDR3 is 13 residues. DNA for the CDR3: TGCGCCAGCAGTGAGTCTCAGTCCTACGAGCAGTTCTTC. Protein product: CASSESQSYEQFF.

This clonotype was recorded a few times. In DNA form, the CDR3 reads TGTGCCAGCAGGACGGTAGGCGGGCCCTCCTACGAGCAGTACTTC. Amino acids: CASRTVGGPSYEQYF. The chain is built from TRBV6-1 and TRBJ2-7; perhaps TRBD2 as D (5 bases). The CDR3 runs to 15 residues. Germline assignment: CDR1 MNHNS and CDR2 SASEGT. The V and J ends lost 6 bases and 0 bases respectively, with 15 bases between them.

This chain connects TRBV6-5 to TRBJ1-1; possibly TRBD1 for D (6 bases). Germline CDR1 and CDR2: MNHEY and SVGAGI. The V end was cut by 2 bases, the J end by 0 bases, with 10 bases between. The CDR3 sequence is 15 residues long. CDR3 sequence (DNA): TGTGCCAGCAGTTACCAGGGGACCATGAACACTGAAGCTTTCTTT. Translating gives CASSYQGTMNTEAFF.

This clonotype was counted at least ten times. V is TRBV20-1 and J is TRBJ2-7; the D gene is possibly TRBD1 (6 bases). Trimming cost V 3 bases and J 2 bases, with 17 bases left between them. The CDR3 loop spans 15 amino acids. Germline CDR1 is DFQATT and CDR2 is SNEGSKA (reference sequence). The CDR3, as DNA: TGCAGTGCTAGGGGAAGGGGGTGGATCACCTACGAGCAGTACTTC. As protein: CSARGRGWITYEQYF.

In regard to this clonotype: Being one base from a much bigger clone, this may be a read error. The V call is TRBV7-2, the J call TRBJ1-1; the D is unclear. The CDR3 spans 14 residues. CDR1 and CDR2 from the germline V gene are SGHTA and FQGNSA. Trimming removed 1 base from V and 3 bases from J, with 9 bases in between. The CDR3, as DNA: TGTGCCAGCAGCTTAGTCGTCCTGGACACTGAAGCTTTCTTT. It yields the protein CASSLVVLDTEAFF.

A word on this clonotype: An end of the junction differs from the germline gene, which may be a read error. The rearrangement links TRBV20-1 to TRBJ2-7; 9 bases fit TRBD2. The CDR3 runs to 14 residues. Per germline, CDR1 DFQATT and CDR2 SNEGSKA (reference sequence). The CDR3: CGAAGTSNTYEQYF. In nucleotides, the CDR3 is TGCGGTGCTGCCGGGACTAGCAATACCTACGAGCAGTACTTC.

This clonotype appeared a few times. V usage is TRBV6-1 and J usage is TRBJ1-4; unclear D gene. Germline V CDR1 and CDR2: MNHNS, SASEGT. The CDR3 is 12 amino acids. Trimming cost V 5 bases and J 6 bases, with 7 bases left between them. CDR3 region: CASSWADEKLFF. The CDR3 DNA reads as TGTGCCAGCAGTTGGGCGGATGAAAAACTGTTTTTT.

The sample holds many counts of this clonotype. The gene calls are TRBV7-2 and TRBJ2-7; D is possibly TRBD1 or TRBD2 (5 bases each). Germline-derived CDR1 and CDR2 are SGHTA and FQGNSA. The CDR3 extends over 16 amino acids. V dropped 6 bases and J dropped 2 bases, with 20 bases sitting between them. The CDR3 spells CASSLVPRGAAYEQYF. The CDR3 DNA reads as TGTGCCAGCAGTCTAGTACCAAGGGGAGCGGCCTACGAGCAGTACTTC.

Notes on this clonotype: Just one base apart from a much larger clone, this may be a read error. The V gene is TRBV18, the J gene TRBJ2-1, with D possibly matching TRBD2 (5 bases). The CDR3 loop spans 14 amino acids. CDR1 is KGHSH, CDR2 LQKENI, per germline. DNA of the CDR3: TGTGCCAGCTCATCGGACTTGGGCCTCAATGAGCAGTCCTTC. This encodes CASSSDLGLNEQSF.

DNA of the CDR3: TGTGCCAGCAGCTCGGGGACTTTATCTACCGGGGAGCTGTTTTTT. Translating it yields CASSSGTLSTGELFF. This chain links TRBV7-3 with TRBJ2-2, with a possible D match to TRBD2 (6 bases). Germline lookup yields CDR1 SGHTA and CDR2 FQGTGA. The CDR3 runs to 15 residues. V lost 4 bases and J 5 bases, leaving 14 bases between the germline ends.

This clonotype has just a few counts. The genes are TRBV20-1 and TRBJ2-5, with 9 bases identical to TRBD2. CDR3 length equals 15 residues. Germline V CDR1 and CDR2: DFQATT, SNEGSKA (reference sequence). Trimming removed 5 bases from V and 6 bases from J; junction bases left unmatched: 13. This CDR3 reads CSASREGTSKKTQYF. CDR3 in DNA: TGCAGTGCTTCAAGGGAGGGGACTAGCAAGAAGACCCAGTACTTC.

This clonotype was picked up many times. The genes are TRBV3-1 and TRBJ2-7, with unresolved D. Trimming pared 4 bases from V and 7 bases from J, leaving 20 bases between. This CDR3 has 15 residues. In germline, CDR1 is LGHDT, CDR2 YNNKEL (reference sequence). For the CDR3, the DNA is TGTGCCAGCAGCCTGGACGGATGGTTTGGCCGAGAGCAGTACTTC. Amino acid sequence: CASSLDGWFGREQYF.

The genes are TRBV4-1 and TRBJ2-4; 10 positions match TRBD1. The V gene's germline CDR1 is MGHRA and CDR2 YSYEKL. This CDR3 has 17 amino acids. V gave up 1 base and J gave up 6 bases; unmatched junction bases: 9. CDR3 loop: CASSQVPGQGDTNIQYF. The CDR3, as DNA: TGCGCCAGCAGCCAAGTCCCTGGACAGGGGGATACAAACATTCAGTACTTC.